Each of the 10 T cell receptor beta chains below was sequenced from the same sample in a study of blood T cells in healthy people across ages. Through a sample-barcoded 5' primer and a J-beta primer mix, a second PCR was run for 7 to 11 cycles. TCRdb reprocessed the 5' RACE reads via MiXCR and lists one record per CDR3 protein. Of about 1,000,000 distinct CDR3 sequences detected, more than 35% appear once; the ten largest clones hold 15% to 20%. The material sequenced was blood. The receptors here all came from a woman aged 55 to 70 in good health.

The V call is TRBV4-1, the J call TRBJ2-7; D is unresolved. This CDR3 spans 12 amino acids. The germline CDR1 and CDR2 sequences are MGHRA and YSYEKL. The V end lost 0 bases, the J end lost 10 bases, and 10 bases lay between the germline ends. Written as DNA, the CDR3 is TGCGCCAGCAGCCAAGATCTCAGCGCCCAGTACTTC. It translates to CASSQDLSAQYF.

This clonotype was detected a few times. This chain uses TRBV27 with TRBJ2-1; tentatively, D is TRBD2 (7 bases). This CDR3 has 14 amino acids. Trimming took off 3 bases at V and 9 bases at J, with 15 bases between the two ends. CDR1 and CDR2 (germline): MNHEY, SMNVEV (reference sequence). The CDR3 region is CASSLGGHGGEQFF. The DNA for the CDR3 is TGTGCCAGCAGTTTGGGGGGGCATGGTGGTGAGCAGTTCTTC.

The chain combines TRBV7-9 with TRBJ2-3; unclear D gene. V shed 3 bases and J shed 4 bases, with 14 bases lying between them. The CDR3 is 15 amino acids. Looked up from germline, CDR1 is SEHNR and CDR2 is FQNEAQ (reference sequence). CDR3 coding DNA: TGTGCCAGCAGCTTTGCAGTGGGCACCGCAGATACGCAGTATTTT. The encoded protein is CASSFAVGTADTQYF.

This sequence joins TRBV28 and TRBJ2-7; D remains unclear. Germline CDR1 is MDHEN and CDR2 is SYDVKM. This CDR3 is built from 15 residues. The ends were cut back, 3 bases at V and 2 bases at J, with 14 bases in the middle. The CDR3 DNA sequence: TGTGCCAGCAGTTTTAAGTCTGCTACTACCTACGAGCAGTACTTC. It specifies CASSFKSATTYEQYF.

The chain links TRBV4-1 to TRBJ1-4; D is unresolved. The CDR3 is made up of 13 amino acids. The germline V gene has CDR1 MGHRA and CDR2 YSYEKL. V lost 6 bases and J 10 bases, leaving 15 bases between the germline ends. CDR3 region: CASSTTVSAKLFF. The CDR3 region has the DNA TGCGCCAGCAGTACGACTGTGTCGGCAAAACTGTTTTTT.

The chain combines TRBV20-1 with TRBJ2-4; D gene uncertain. This CDR3 has 14 residues. Deletions cut 8 bases from V and 0 bases from J, with 14 bases between. The germline V gene encodes CDR1 DFQATT and CDR2 SNEGSKA (reference sequence). The CDR3 spells CSPPLLLAKNIQYF. The CDR3 nucleotides are TGCAGTCCCCCCCTACTCTTAGCCAAAAACATTCAGTACTTC.

As concerns this clonotype: The junction differs from germline at one of its ends, possibly a read error. The chain uses TRBV7-9 and TRBJ2-5; tentative D call: TRBD1 (5 bases). This CDR3 is built from 14 residues. Looked up from germline, CDR1 is SEHNR and CDR2 is FQNEAQ (reference sequence). The CDR3 sequence: CASSLIRTKETQYF. The CDR3, as DNA: TGTGCTAGCAGCTTAATACGGACAAAAGAGACCCAGTACTTC.

This chain links TRBV9 with TRBJ2-1, with D uncertain. Germline CDR1 reads SGDLS; CDR2 reads YYNGEE. V shed 1 base and J shed 8 bases, with 10 bases lying between them. The CDR3 runs 13 residues. Written as DNA, the CDR3 is TGTGCCAGCAGCGTACCTCCCGTCTATGAGCAGTTCTTC. Translation: CASSVPPVYEQFF.

This clonotype was picked up a small number of times. This chain joins TRBV4-2 and TRBJ1-1; D is undetermined. Germline lookup yields CDR1 LGHNA and CDR2 YNFKEQ. The CDR3 is 15 residues long. V was pared by 7 bases and J by 3 bases, with 18 bases between. The CDR3 region is CASNKPGHRDTEAFF. The CDR3 DNA is TGTGCCAGCAATAAACCGGGCCATAGGGACACTGAAGCTTTCTTT.

The chain carries TRBV6-5 and TRBJ2-1, with 7 bases that match TRBD2. V trimming: 5 bases; J trimming: 2 bases; junction bases outside the gene matches: 6. The CDR3 length is 15 residues. The V gene's germline CDR1 is MNHEY and CDR2 SVGAGI. The CDR3 protein is CASSTSGAAYNEQFF. As DNA, the CDR3 is TGTGCCAGCAGTACGAGCGGGGCTGCCTACAATGAGCAGTTCTTC.